This T cell receptor (beta chain) was documented in a study of T cell changes during pregnancy in multiple sclerosis. TCRdb's copy holds only in-frame clones and misses some; the assay was immunoSEQ multiplex PCR. The table records approximately 31,000 clones, 90% of them present only once. The CDR3 runs 14 residues. The V gene's germline CDR1 is MNHEY and CDR2 SMNVEV (reference sequence). V dropped 4 bases and J dropped 4 bases, with 13 bases sitting between them. The origin of this receptor is a female donor with multiple sclerosis, enrolled in a pregnancy study. The material was CD8+ T cells from peripheral blood mononuclear cells, obtained in the second trimester of pregnancy. V is TRBV27 and J is TRBJ1-1; maybe TRBD1 (6 bases). In DNA, the CDR3 is TGTGCCAGCAGTTCTCAGGGGTTGGCCACTGAAGCTTTCTTT. Protein sequence: CASSSQGLATEAFF.